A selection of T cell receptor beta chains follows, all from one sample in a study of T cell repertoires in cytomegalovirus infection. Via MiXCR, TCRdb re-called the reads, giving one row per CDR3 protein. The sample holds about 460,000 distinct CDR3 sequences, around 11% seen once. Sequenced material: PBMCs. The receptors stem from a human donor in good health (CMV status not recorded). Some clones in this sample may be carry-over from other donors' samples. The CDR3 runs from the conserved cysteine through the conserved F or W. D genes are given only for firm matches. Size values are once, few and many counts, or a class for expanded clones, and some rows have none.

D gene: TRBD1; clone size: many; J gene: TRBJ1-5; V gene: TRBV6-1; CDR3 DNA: TGTGCCAGCAAAGAGACAGGGGGGATTCAGCCCCAGCATTTT; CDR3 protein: CASKETGGIQPQHF
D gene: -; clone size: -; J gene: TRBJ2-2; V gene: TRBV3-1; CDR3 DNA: TGTGCCAGCAGCCAAGCCAGGGTCGACACCGGGGAGCTGTTTTTT; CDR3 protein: CASSQARVDTGELFF
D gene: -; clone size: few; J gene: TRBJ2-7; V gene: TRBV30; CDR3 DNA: TGTGCCTGGAGTGTACCCTCCAGGGCTACCTACGAGCAGTACTTC; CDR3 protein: CAWSVPSRATYEQYF
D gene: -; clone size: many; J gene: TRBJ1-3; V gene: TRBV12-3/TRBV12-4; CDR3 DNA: TGTGCCAGCAGTTTCGACGGCACCTCTGGAAACACCATATATTTT; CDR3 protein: CASSFDGTSGNTIYF
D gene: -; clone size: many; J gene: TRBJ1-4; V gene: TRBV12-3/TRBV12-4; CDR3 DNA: TGTGCCAGCAGAAGGACCGGGGACGAAAAACTGTTTTTT; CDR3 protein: CASRRTGDEKLFF
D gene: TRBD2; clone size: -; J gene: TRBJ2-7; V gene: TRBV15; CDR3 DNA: TGTGCCACCAGCAGGGGTAGCGGGGGGGCCGAAGACGAGCAGTACTTC; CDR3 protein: CATSRGSGGAEDEQYF
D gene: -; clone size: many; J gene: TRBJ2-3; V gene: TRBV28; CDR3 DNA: TGTGCCAGCAAAGCGGCCTCTAGCACAGATACGCAGTATTTT; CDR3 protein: CASKAASSTDTQYF
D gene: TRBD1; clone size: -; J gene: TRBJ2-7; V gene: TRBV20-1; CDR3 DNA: TGCAGTGCCACGGGGACAGGGAGCGAGCAGTACTTC; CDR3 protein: CSATGTGSEQYF
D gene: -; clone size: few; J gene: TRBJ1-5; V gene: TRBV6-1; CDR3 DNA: TGTGCCAGCAGTGAAAGGGACACCTATAGCAATCAGCCCCAGCATTTT; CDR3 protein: CASSERDTYSNQPQHF
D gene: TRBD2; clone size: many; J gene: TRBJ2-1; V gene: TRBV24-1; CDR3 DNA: TGTGCCACCAGTCCTCCTGCGGGGCTAGCGGAAAACAATGAGCAGTTCTTC; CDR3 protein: CATSPPAGLAENNEQFF
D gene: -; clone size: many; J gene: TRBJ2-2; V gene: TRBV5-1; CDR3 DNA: TGCGCCAGTTCCAACCGGACCTCCCCCGGGGAGCTGTTTTTT; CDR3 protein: CASSNRTSPGELFF
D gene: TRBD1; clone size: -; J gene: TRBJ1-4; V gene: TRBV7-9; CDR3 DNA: TGTGCCAGCAGCTCAAACACCCGGGGACAGCCAAATGAAAAACTGTTTTTT; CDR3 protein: CASSSNTRGQPNEKLFF
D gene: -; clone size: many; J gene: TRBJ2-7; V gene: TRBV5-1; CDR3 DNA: TGCGCCAGCAGCTTGGAGACAGACTACGAGCAGTACTTC; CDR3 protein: CASSLETDYEQYF
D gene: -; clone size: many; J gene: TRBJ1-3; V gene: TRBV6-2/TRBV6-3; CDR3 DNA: TGTGCCAGCAGTTACTCGAAACAGGTCGGAAACACCATATATTTT; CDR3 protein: CASSYSKQVGNTIYF
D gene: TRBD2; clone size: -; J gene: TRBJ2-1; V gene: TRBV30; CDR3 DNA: TGTGCCTGGAAAGCAACTAGCGGGGTGGGGGCCTACAATGAGCAGTTCTTC; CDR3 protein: CAWKATSGVGAYNEQFF
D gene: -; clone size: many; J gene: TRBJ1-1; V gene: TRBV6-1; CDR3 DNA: TGTGCCAGCAGTGACCGGGTATCTCAACCTATGGGTGACACTGAAGCTTTCTTT; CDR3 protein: CASSDRVSQPMGDTEAFF
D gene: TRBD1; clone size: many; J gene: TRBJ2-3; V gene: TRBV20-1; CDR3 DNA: TGCAGTGCTAGTGAGGGGGCGGAAGATACGCAGTATTTT; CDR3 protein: CSASEGAEDTQYF
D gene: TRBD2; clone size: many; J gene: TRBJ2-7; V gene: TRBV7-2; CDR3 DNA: TGTGCCAGCAGCACACTCGGCAGCGGGAGCTACGAGCAGTACTTC; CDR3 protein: CASSTLGSGSYEQYF
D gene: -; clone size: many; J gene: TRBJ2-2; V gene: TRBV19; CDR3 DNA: TGTGCCAGTAGTGGGGCCGGGGAGCTGTTTTTT; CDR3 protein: CASSGAGELFF
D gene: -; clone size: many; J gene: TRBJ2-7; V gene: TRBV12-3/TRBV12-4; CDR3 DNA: TGTGCCAGCACCCCCTTTGGTGCCCTGTACGAGCAGTACTTC; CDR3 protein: CASTPFGALYEQYF
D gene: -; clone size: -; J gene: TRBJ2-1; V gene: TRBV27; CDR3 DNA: TGTGCCAGCACAAGGGGCGGTGGGTTGGCTGAGCAGTTCTTC; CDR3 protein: CASTRGGGLAEQFF
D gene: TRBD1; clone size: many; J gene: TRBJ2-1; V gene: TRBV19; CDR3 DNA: TGTGCCAGTAGTGTGACAGGGGAAGGCAATGAGCAGTTCTTC; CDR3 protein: CASSVTGEGNEQFF
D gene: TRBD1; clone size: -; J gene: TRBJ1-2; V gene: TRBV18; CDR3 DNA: TGTGCCAGCTCACCACGTGTGGCAGGGGGCGTAGGATATGGCTACACCTTC; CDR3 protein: CASSPRVAGGVGYGYTF
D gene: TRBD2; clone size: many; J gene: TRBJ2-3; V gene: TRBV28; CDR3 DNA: TGTGCCAGCAGTTATATTAGGACTAGCGGGAAGGCGGATACGCAGTATTTT; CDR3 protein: CASSYIRTSGKADTQYF
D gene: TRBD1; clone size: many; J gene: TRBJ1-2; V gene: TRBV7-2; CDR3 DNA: TGTGCCAGCAGCTTTTGGCGCCCCCGACAGGGGTTGGGTAACTATGGCTACACCTTC; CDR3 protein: CASSFWRPRQGLGNYGYTF
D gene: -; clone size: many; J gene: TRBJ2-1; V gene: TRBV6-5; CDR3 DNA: TGTGCCAGCAGTTACTCGATTAGGAGTAGCTTGGGGATCTCCTACAATGAGCAGTTCTTC; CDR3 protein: CASSYSIRSSLGISYNEQFF
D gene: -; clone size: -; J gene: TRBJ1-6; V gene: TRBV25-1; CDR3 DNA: TGTGCCAGCAGTGAAAGAGGGTCGATGGGATCACCCCTCCACTTT; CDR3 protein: CASSERGSMGSPLHF
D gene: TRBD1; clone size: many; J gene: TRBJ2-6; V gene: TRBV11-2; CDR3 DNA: TGTGCCAGCAGACCTCCCGGGACAGCGCGGAACGTCCTGACTTTC; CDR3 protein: CASRPPGTARNVLTF
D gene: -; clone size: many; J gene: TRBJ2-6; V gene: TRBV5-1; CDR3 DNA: TGCGCCAGCAGCGCCCGACGGGTCTCTGGGGCCAACGTCCTGACTTTC; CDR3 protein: CASSARRVSGANVLTF
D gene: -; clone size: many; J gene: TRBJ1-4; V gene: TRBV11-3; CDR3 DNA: TGTGCCAGCAGCTTAGGGATAACGACAGAAGCAACTAATGAAAAACTGTTTTTT; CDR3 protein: CASSLGITTEATNEKLFF
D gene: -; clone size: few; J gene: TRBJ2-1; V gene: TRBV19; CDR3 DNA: TGTGCCAGTACCCTTGCAGGGACCTCTCTGGGCAATGAGCAGTTCTTC; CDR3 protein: CASTLAGTSLGNEQFF
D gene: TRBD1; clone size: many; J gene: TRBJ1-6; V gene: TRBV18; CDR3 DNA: TGTGCCAGCTCGGCCGGGACAGGTACCTATAATTCACCCCTCCACTTT; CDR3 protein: CASSAGTGTYNSPLHF
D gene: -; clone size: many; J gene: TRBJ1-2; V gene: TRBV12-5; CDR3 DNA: TGTGCTAGTGCCCCGGGAGAACCCCCCTATGGCTACACCTTC; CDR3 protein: CASAPGEPPYGYTF
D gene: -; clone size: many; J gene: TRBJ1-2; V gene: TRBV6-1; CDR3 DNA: TGTGCCAGCAGTGAAGTCATGGGGAATGGCTACACCTTC; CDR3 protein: CASSEVMGNGYTF
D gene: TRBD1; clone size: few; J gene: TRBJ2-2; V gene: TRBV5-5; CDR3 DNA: TGTGCCAGCAGCTCCCTGGTGTCGGACAGGGCTACCGGGGAGCTGTTTTTT; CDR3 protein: CASSSLVSDRATGELFF
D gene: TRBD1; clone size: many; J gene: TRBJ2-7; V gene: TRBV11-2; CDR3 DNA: TGTGCCAGCATGTTGACAGGGAGCGGATCTAACGAGCAGTACTTC; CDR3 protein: CASMLTGSGSNEQYF
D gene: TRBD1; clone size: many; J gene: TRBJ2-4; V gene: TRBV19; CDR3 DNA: TGTGCCAGTAAACAACCTGACAGGGGACGAAACATTCAGTACTTC; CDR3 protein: CASKQPDRGRNIQYF
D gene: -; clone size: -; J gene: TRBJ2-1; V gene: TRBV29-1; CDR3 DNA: TGCAGCGTTGCGGTACGGCCACCTCCTAATGAGCAGTTCTTC; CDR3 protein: CSVAVRPPPNEQFF
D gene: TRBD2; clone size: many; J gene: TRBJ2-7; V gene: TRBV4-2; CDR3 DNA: TGTGCCAGCAGCCAAGCGAGTAGCGGGATGCCTACGGCGCAGTACTTC; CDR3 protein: CASSQASSGMPTAQYF
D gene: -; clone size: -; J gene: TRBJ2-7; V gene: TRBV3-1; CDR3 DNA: TGTGCCAGCAGCCAAGCAGGGCGCGTTTCCTACGAGCAGTACTTC; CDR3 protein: CASSQAGRVSYEQYF
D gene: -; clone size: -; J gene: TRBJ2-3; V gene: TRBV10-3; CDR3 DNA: TGTGCCATCAGTGAAGGGGGGTACACAGATACGCAGTATTTT; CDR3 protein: CAISEGGYTDTQYF
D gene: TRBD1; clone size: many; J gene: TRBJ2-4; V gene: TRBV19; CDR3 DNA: TGTGCCAGTAGTAACAAGGCTTACAGGGGGCGAGCCAAAAACATTCAGTACTTC; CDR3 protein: CASSNKAYRGRAKNIQYF
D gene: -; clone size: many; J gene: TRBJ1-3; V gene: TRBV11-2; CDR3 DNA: TGTGCCAGCAGCCCCTCAAGCTCTGGAAACACCATATATTTT; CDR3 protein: CASSPSSSGNTIYF
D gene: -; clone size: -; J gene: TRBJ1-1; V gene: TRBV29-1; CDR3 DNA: TGCAGCGTTGCGGACAGTATGTTCACTGAAGCTTTCTTT; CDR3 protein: CSVADSMFTEAFF